Listed below are T cell receptor beta chains from one sample, sequenced in a study of blood T cell repertoires in COVID-19. The method was immunoSEQ multiplex PCR; TCRdb's version includes in-frame clones alone and lacks a portion of them. Of 200,000 to 300,000 clones in the sample, roughly 91% were seen once. Sequenced sample: PBMCs or T cells enriched from blood (not recorded which). The receptors derive from a woman in her twenties or thirties who had recovered from COVID-19. Each CDR3 is given with its conserved first and last residue. The D gene is left open where the match is weak. Rows give clone size only sometimes, using once, few, many, or a class for an expanded clone.

J: TRBJ2-1; D: .; V: TRBV19; size: few; DNA: TGTGCCAGTAACCGGGAGTCAGCCTTCAATGAGCAGTTCTTC; CDR3: CASNRESAFNEQFF
J: TRBJ1-1; D: TRBD1; V: TRBV10-3; size: once; DNA: TGTGCCATCACCGGCACAGGGGGGACTGAAGCTTTCTTT; CDR3: CAITGTGGTEAFF
J: TRBJ1-5; D: .; V: TRBV19; size: .; DNA: TGTGCCAGTAGGGAGACAGGTCGTTGGGCCCAGCATTTT; CDR3: CASRETGRWAQHF
J: TRBJ1-2; D: .; V: TRBV28; size: .; DNA: TGTGCCAGCAGTCAGGGGCCCTATGGCTACACCTTC; CDR3: CASSQGPYGYTF
J: TRBJ1-1; D: .; V: TRBV27; size: once; DNA: TGTGCCAGCAGTTTAATGTGGGGTCAGGGGACTGAAGCTTTCTTT; CDR3: CASSLMWGQGTEAFF
J: TRBJ2-1; D: .; V: TRBV7-3; size: .; DNA: TGTGCCAGCAGCTTAGGCGCGGGGACCGAGCACTTCTTC; CDR3: CASSLGAGTEHFF
J: TRBJ1-1; D: .; V: TRBV12-5; size: .; DNA: TGTGCTAGTGGTTTGGGACACTCGAACACTGAAGCTTTCTTT; CDR3: CASGLGHSNTEAFF
J: TRBJ2-1; D: .; V: TRBV6-1; size: once; DNA: TGTGCCAGCAGTGCGGGAACCCGCTCGACGGGTGGGGATGAGCAGTTCTTC; CDR3: CASSAGTRSTGGDEQFF
J: TRBJ2-7; D: .; V: TRBV20-1; size: .; DNA: TGCAGTGCCCTACTCGCTGACGAGCAGTACTTC; CDR3: CSALLADEQYF
J: TRBJ1-5; D: TRBD1; V: TRBV19; size: once; DNA: TGTGCCAGTAGTCCAAACAGGGGCGGCAATCAGCCCCAGCATTTT; CDR3: CASSPNRGGNQPQHF